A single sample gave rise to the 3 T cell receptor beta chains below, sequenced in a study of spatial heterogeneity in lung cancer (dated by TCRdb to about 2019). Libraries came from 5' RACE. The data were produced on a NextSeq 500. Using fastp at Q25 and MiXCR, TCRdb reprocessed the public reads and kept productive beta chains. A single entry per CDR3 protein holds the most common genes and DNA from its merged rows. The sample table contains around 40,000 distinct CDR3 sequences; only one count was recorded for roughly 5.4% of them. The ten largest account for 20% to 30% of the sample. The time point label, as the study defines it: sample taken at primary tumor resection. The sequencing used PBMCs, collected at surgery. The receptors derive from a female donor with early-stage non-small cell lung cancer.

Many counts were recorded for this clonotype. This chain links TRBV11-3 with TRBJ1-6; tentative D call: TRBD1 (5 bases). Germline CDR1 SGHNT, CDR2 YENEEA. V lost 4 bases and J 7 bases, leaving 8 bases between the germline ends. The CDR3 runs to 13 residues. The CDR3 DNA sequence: TGTGCCAGCAGCTGGGGCCAAAATTCACCCCTCCACTTT. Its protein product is CASSWGQNSPLHF.

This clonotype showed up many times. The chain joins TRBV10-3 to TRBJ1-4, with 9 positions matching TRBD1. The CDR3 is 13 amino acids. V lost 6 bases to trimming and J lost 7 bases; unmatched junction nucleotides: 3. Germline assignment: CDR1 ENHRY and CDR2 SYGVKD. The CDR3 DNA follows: TGTGCCATCAGCACAGGGGGCGGTGAAAAACTGTTTTTT. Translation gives CAISTGGGEKLFF.

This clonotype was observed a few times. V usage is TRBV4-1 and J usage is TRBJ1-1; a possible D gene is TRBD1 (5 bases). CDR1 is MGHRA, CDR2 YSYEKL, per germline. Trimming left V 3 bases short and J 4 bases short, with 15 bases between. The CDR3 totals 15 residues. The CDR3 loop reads CASSQRAGLVTEAFF. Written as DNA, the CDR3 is TGCGCCAGCAGCCAGAGGGCAGGGTTGGTCACTGAAGCTTTCTTT.